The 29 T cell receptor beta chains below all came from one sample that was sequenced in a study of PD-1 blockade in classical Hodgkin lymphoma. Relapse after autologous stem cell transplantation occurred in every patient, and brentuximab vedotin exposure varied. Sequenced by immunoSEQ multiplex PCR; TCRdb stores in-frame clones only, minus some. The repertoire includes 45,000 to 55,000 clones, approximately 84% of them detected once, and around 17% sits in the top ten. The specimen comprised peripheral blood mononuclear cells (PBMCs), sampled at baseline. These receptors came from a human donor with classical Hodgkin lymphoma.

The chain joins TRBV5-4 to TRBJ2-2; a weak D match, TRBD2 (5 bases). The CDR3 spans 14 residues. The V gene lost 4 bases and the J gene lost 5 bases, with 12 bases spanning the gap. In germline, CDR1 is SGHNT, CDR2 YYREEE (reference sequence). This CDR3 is CASSLLGGTGELFF. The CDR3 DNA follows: TGTGCCAGCAGCCTCCTAGGAGGTACCGGGGAGCTGTTTTTT.

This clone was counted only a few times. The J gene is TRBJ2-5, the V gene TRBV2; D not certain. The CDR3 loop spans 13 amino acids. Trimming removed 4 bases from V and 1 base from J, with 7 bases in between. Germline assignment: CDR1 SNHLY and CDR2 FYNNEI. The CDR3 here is CASSALLQETQYF. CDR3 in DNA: TGTGCCAGCAGTGCACTTCTCCAAGAGACCCAGTACTTC.

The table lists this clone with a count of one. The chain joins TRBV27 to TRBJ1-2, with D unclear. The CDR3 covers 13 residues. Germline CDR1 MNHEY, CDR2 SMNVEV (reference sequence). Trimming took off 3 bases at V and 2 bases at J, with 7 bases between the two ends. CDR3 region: CASSFQGNYGYTF. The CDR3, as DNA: TGTGCCAGCAGTTTTCAAGGGAACTATGGCTACACCTTC.

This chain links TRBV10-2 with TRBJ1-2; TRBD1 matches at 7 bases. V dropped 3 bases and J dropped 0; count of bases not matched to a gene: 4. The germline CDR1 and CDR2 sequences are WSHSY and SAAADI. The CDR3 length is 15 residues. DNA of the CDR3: TGCGCCAGCAGTGAATTAACAGGGGCTAACTATGGCTACACCTTC. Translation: CASSELTGANYGYTF.

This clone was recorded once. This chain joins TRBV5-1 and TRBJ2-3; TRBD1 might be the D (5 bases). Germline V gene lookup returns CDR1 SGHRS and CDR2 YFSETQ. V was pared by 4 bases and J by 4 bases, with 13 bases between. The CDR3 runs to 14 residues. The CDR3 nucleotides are TGCGCCAGCAGCCAAGACAGTCCCCCAGATACGCAGTATTTT. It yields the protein CASSQDSPPDTQYF.

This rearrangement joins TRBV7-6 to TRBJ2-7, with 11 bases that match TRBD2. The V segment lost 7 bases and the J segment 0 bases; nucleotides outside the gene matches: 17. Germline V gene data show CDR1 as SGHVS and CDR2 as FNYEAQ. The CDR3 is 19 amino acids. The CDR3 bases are TGTGCCAGCAACAACAGTAGGGGGATGACTAGCGGGACCTCCTACGAGCAGTACGTC. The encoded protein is CASNNSRGMTSGTSYEQYV.

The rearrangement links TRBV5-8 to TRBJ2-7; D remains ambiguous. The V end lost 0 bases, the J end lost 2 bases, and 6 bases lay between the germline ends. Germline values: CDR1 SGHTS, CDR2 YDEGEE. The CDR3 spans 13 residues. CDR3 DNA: TGTGCCAGCAGCTTGGAACAAGCCTACGAGCAGTACTTC. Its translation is CASSLEQAYEQYF.

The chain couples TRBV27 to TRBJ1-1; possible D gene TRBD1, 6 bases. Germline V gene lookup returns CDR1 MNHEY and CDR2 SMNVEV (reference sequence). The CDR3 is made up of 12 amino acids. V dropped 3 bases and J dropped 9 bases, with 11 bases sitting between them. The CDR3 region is CASSFSGQKAFF. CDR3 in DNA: TGTGCCAGCAGTTTCTCCGGACAGAAAGCTTTCTTT.

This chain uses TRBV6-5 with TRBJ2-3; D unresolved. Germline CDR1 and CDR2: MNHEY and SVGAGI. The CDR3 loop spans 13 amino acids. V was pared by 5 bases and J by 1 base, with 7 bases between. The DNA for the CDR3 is TGTGCCAGCAGTCCTCTACGCACAGATACGCAGTATTTT. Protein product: CASSPLRTDTQYF.

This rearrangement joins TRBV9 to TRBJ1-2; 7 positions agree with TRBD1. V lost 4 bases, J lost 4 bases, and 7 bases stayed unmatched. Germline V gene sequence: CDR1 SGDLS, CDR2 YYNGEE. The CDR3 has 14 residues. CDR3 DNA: TGTGCCAGCAGCAACCGACAGGGTGGCTATGGCTACACCTTC. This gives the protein CASSNRQGGYGYTF.

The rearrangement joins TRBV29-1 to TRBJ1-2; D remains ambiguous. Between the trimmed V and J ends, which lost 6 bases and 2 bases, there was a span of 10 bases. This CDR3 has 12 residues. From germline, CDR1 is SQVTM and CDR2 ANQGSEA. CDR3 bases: TGCAGCGTGTTTGTTCCCAACTATGGCTACACCTTC. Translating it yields CSVFVPNYGYTF.

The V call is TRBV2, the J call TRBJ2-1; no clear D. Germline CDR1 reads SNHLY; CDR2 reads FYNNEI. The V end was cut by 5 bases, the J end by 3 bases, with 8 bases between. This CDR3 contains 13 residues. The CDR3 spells CASSTGYYNEQFF. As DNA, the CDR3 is TGTGCCAGCAGTACCGGGTACTACAATGAGCAGTTCTTC.

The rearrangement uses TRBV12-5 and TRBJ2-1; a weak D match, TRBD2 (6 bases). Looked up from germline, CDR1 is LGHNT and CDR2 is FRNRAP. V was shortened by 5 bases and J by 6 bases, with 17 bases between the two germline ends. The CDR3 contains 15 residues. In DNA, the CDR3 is TGTGCTAGTGGTCTATCGGGACTGCCCACCAATGAGCAGTTCTTC. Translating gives CASGLSGLPTNEQFF.

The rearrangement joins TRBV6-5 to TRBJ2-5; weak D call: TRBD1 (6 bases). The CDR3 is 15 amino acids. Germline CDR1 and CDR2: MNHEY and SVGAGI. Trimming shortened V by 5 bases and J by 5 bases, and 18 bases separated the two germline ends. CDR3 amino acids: CASSLQGTGPETQYF. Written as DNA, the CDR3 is TGTGCCAGCAGTCTACAGGGTACAGGCCCGGAGACCCAGTACTTC.

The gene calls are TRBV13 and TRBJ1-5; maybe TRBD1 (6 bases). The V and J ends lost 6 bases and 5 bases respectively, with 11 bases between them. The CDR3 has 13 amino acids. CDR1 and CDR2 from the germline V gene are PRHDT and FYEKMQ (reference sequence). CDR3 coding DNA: TGTGCCAGCAGTTTTCAGGGGTATCAGCCCCAGCATTTT. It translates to CASSFQGYQPQHF.

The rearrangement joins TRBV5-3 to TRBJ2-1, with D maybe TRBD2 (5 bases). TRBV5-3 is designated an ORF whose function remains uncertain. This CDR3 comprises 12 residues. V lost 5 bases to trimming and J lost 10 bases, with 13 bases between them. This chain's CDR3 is CARRRVGVEQFF. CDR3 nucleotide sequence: TGTGCCAGAAGACGGGTCGGGGTGGAGCAGTTCTTC.

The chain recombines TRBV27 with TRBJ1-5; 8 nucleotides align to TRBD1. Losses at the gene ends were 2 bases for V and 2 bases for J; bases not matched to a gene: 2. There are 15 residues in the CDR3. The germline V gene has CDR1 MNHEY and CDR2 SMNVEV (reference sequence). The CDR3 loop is CASSLRGQGNQPQHF. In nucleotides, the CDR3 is TGTGCCAGCAGTTTACGGGGACAGGGCAATCAGCCCCAGCATTTT.

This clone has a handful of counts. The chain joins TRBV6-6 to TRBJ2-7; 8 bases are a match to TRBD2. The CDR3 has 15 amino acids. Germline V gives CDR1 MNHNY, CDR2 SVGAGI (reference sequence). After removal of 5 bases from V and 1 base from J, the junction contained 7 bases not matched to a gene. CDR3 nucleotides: TGTGCCAGCAGTCCCGAGCGGGAGAGGTCCTACGAGCAGTACTTC. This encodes CASSPERERSYEQYF.

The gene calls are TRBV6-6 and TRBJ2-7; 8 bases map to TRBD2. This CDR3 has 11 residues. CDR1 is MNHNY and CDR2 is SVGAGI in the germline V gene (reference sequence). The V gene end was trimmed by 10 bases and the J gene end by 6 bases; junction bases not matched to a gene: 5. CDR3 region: CATGLAGEQYF. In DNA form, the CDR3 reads TGTGCCACTGGACTAGCTGGCGAGCAGTACTTC.

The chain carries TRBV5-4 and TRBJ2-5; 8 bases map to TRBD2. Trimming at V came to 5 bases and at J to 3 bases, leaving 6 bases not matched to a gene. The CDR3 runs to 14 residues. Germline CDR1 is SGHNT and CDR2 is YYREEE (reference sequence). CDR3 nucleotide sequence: TGTGCCAGCAGGCCCGGAGCGGGAGAAGAGACCCAGTACTTC. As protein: CASRPGAGEETQYF.

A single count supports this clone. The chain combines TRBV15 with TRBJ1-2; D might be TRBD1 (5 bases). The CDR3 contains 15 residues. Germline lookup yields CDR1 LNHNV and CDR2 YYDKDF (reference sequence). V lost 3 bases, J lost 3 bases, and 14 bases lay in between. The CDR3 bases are TGTGCCACCAGCAGGGAAAAAGGGACCGACTATGGCTACACCTTC. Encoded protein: CATSREKGTDYGYTF.

This chain's CDR3 is CASSKKSDGSSTLNEQFF. CDR3 sequence (DNA): TGTGCCAGCAGCAAAAAATCAGACGGGAGCTCCACATTGAATGAGCAGTTCTTC. The V call is TRBV21-1, the J call TRBJ2-1; TRBD2, the table's D call, was not compared with the DNA. TRBV21-1 is flagged as a pseudogene. The CDR3 runs to 18 residues.

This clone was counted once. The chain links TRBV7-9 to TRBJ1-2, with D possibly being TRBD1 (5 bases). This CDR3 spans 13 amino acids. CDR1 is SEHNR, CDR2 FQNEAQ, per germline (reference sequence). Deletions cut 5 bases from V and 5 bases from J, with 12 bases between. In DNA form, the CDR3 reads TGTGCCAGCAGCCCGCCACGGGGGTATGGCTACACCTTC. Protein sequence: CASSPPRGYGYTF.

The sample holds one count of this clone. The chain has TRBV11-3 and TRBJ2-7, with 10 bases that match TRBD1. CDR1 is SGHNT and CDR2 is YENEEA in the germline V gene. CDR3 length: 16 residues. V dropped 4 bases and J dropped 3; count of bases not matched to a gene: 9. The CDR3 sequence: CASSSIGTGDLYEQYF. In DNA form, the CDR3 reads TGTGCCAGCAGCTCGATTGGGACAGGGGACCTCTACGAGCAGTACTTC. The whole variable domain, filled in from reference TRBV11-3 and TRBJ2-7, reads EAGVVQSPRYKIIEKKQPVAFWCNPISGHNTLYWYLQNLGQGPELLIRYENEEAVDDSQLPKDRFSAERLKGVDSTLKIQPAELGDSAVYLCASSSIGTGDLYEQYFGPGTRLTVT.

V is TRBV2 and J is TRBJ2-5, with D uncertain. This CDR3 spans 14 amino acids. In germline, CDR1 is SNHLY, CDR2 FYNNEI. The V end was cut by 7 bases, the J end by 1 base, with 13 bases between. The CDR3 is CASTLEKIQETQYF. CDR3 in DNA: TGTGCCAGCACTCTGGAGAAAATCCAAGAGACCCAGTACTTC.

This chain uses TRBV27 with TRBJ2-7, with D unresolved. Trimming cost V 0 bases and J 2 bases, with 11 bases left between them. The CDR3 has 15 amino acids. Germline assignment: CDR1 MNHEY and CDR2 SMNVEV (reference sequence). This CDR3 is CASSLSVGRTYEQYF. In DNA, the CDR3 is TGTGCCAGCAGTTTATCGGTCGGGCGAACCTACGAGCAGTACTTC.

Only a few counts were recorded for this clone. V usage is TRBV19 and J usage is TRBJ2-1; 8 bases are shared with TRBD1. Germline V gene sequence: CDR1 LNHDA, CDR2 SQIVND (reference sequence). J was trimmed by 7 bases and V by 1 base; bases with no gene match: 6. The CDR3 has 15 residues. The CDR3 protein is CASSIGRGDRNEQFF. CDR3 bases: TGTGCCAGTAGTATAGGCAGGGGGGACAGGAATGAGCAGTTCTTC. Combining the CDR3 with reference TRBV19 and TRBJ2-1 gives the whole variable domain DGGITQSPKYLFRKEGQNVTLSCEQNLNHDAMYWYRQDPGQGLRLIYYSQIVNDFQKGDIAEGYSVSREKKESFPLTVTSAQKNPTAFYLCASSIGRGDRNEQFFGPGTRLTVL.

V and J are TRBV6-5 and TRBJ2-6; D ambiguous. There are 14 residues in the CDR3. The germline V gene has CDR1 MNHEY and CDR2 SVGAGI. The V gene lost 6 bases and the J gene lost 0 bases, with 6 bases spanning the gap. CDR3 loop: CASRQSSGANVLTF. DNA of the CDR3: TGTGCCAGCAGGCAGAGCTCTGGGGCCAACGTCCTGACTTTC.

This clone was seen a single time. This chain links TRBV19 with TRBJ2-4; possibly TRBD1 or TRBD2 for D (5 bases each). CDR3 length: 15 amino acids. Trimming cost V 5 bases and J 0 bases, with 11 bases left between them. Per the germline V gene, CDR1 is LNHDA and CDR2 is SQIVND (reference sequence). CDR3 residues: CASSWGWGAKNIQYF. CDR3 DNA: TGTGCCAGTAGTTGGGGGTGGGGAGCCAAAAACATTCAGTACTTC.